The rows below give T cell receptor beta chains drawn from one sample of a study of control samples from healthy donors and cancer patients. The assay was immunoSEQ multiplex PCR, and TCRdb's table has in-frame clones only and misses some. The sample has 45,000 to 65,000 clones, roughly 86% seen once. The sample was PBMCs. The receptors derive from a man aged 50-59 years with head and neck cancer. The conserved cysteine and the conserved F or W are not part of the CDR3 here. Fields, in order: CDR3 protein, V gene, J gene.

cdr3_aa: AWSISGGPTDTQY; v_call: TRBV30; j_call: TRBJ2-3
cdr3_aa: ARRGQGRHRGAV; v_call: TRBV7-3; j_call: TRBJ2-2
cdr3_aa: ASSLLRGLETQY; v_call: TRBV3-1/TRBV3-2; j_call: TRBJ2-5
cdr3_aa: ASSLLRQGGPYEQY; v_call: TRBV2; j_call: TRBJ2-7
cdr3_aa: ASKLTGRLEKLF; v_call: TRBV27; j_call: TRBJ1-4
cdr3_aa: ASSSPGTSDYNEQF; v_call: TRBV4-1; j_call: TRBJ2-1
cdr3_aa: ASSWDGLFTDTQY; v_call: TRBV7-3; j_call: TRBJ2-3
cdr3_aa: ASSRSTGGVNEQF; v_call: TRBV11-2; j_call: TRBJ2-1
cdr3_aa: AWRGDRRNTEAF; v_call: TRBV30; j_call: TRBJ1-1
cdr3_aa: ASRDRGTYEQY; v_call: TRBV6-5; j_call: TRBJ2-7
cdr3_aa: ASSQDPASGIDTQY; v_call: TRBV4-2; j_call: TRBJ2-3
cdr3_aa: ASSGTGGVQPQH; v_call: TRBV19; j_call: TRBJ1-5
cdr3_aa: AWSLGWDSPLH; v_call: TRBV30; j_call: TRBJ1-6
cdr3_aa: ASSLGRISYNSPLH; v_call: TRBV7-8; j_call: TRBJ1-6
cdr3_aa: ASSYSGEGGKEPQH; v_call: TRBV6-6; j_call: TRBJ1-5
cdr3_aa: ASSRYSYNEQF; v_call: TRBV4-3; j_call: TRBJ2-1
cdr3_aa: ASGWQNNSPLH; v_call: TRBV7-9; j_call: TRBJ1-6
cdr3_aa: ASSVGTSGSAYNEQF; v_call: TRBV9; j_call: TRBJ2-1
cdr3_aa: ASSLVGSGANYGYT; v_call: TRBV5-6; j_call: TRBJ1-2
cdr3_aa: ASSPLSEGDTQY; v_call: TRBV5-1; j_call: TRBJ2-3
cdr3_aa: ASSGSGRGTGELF; v_call: TRBV9; j_call: TRBJ2-2
cdr3_aa: ASSPGQGQETQY; v_call: TRBV18; j_call: TRBJ2-5
cdr3_aa: AWSVPPGSYEQY; v_call: TRBV30; j_call: TRBJ2-7
cdr3_aa: ASSTSFESSTDTQY; v_call: TRBV28; j_call: TRBJ2-3
cdr3_aa: ASSIMGQGSHEQY; v_call: TRBV19; j_call: TRBJ2-7
cdr3_aa: ASSSDSGGSPLH; v_call: TRBV2; j_call: TRBJ1-6
cdr3_aa: ASSQVSPTNYGYT; v_call: TRBV4-2; j_call: TRBJ1-2
cdr3_aa: SVEALQGYGYT; v_call: TRBV29-1; j_call: TRBJ1-2
cdr3_aa: ASSPTHNNQPQH; v_call: TRBV2; j_call: TRBJ1-5
cdr3_aa: ASSLGGAGANVLT; v_call: TRBV5-8; j_call: TRBJ2-6
cdr3_aa: ASSRGDTNTEAF; v_call: TRBV5-1; j_call: TRBJ1-1
cdr3_aa: ASSSLPRGRWETQY; v_call: TRBV11-2; j_call: TRBJ2-5
cdr3_aa: ASTRMRGGQDNEQF; v_call: TRBV5-1; j_call: TRBJ2-1
cdr3_aa: ASSLGGWGNVDYGYT; v_call: TRBV4-2; j_call: TRBJ1-2
cdr3_aa: ASSLIQENTEAF; v_call: TRBV28; j_call: TRBJ1-1